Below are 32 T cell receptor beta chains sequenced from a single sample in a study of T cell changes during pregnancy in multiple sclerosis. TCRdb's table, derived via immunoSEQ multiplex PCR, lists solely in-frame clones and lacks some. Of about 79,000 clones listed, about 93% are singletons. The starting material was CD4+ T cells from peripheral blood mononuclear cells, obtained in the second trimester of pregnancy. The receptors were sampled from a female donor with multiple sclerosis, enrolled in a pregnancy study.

The CDR3 spells CASSPGIAGGDNEQFF. The CDR3 DNA sequence: TGTGCCAGCAGCCCTGGGATAGCGGGAGGCGACAATGAGCAGTTCTTC. The chain has TRBV4-2 and TRBJ2-1; 10 bases agree with TRBD2. Germline-derived CDR1 and CDR2 are LGHNA and YNFKEQ. Trimming cost V 4 bases and J 5 bases; bases outside gene matches: 8. The CDR3 runs to 16 residues.

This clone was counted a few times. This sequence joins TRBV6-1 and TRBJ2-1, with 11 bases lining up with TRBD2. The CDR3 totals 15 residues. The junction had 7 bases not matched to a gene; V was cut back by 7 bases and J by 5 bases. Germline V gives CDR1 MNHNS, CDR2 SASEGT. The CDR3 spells CASNTGTSGNNEQFF. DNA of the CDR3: TGTGCCAGCAATACCGGGACTAGCGGAAACAATGAGCAGTTCTTC.

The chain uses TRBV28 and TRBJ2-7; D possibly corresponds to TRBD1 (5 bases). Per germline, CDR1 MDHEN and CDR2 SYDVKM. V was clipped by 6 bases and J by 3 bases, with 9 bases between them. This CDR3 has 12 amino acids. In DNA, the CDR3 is TGTGCCAGCAGCACAGGCTTCTACGAGCAGTACTTC. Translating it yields CASSTGFYEQYF.

The CDR3 loop is CASTKMARGNTEAFF. The DNA of the CDR3 is TGTGCCAGCACCAAGATGGCCAGGGGGAACACTGAAGCTTTCTTT. The rearrangement uses TRBV7-2 and TRBJ1-1, with D maybe TRBD1 (6 bases). CDR3 length equals 15 residues. CDR1 and CDR2 (germline): SGHTA, FQGNSA. V lost 7 bases, J lost 1 base, and 16 bases lay in between.

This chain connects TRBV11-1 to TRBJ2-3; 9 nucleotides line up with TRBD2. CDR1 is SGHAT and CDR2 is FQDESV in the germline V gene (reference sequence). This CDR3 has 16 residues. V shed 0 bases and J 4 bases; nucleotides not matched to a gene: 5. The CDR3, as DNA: TGTGCCAGCAGCTTAGCGCCCAGCGGGGGGTCAGATACGCAGTATTTT. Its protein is CASSLAPSGGSDTQYF.

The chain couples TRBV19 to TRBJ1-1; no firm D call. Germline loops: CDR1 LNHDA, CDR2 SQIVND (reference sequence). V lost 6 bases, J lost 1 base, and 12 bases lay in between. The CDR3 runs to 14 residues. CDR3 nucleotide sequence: TGTGCCAGTAGAAAAGGAGTACCGAACACTGAAGCTTTCTTT. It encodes CASRKGVPNTEAFF.

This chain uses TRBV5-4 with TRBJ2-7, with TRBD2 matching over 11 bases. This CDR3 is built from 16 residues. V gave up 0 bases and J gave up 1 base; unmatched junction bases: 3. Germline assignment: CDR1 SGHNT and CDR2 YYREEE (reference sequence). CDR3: CASSLAVAGGSYEQYF. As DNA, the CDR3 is TGTGCCAGCAGCTTGGCCGTAGCGGGAGGGTCCTACGAGCAGTACTTC.

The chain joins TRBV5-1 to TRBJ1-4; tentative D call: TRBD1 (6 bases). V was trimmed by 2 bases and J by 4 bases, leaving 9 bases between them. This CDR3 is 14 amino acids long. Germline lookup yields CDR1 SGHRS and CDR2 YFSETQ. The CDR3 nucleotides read TGCGCCAGCAGCTTTACAGGGTTTAATGAAAAACTGTTTTTT. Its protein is CASSFTGFNEKLFF.

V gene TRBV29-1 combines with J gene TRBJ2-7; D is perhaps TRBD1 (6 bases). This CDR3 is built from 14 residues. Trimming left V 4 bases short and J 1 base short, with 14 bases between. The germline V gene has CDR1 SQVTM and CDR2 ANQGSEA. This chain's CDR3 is CSVVDRTRSYEQYF. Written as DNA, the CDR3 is TGCAGCGTTGTTGACAGGACCCGTTCCTACGAGCAGTACTTC.

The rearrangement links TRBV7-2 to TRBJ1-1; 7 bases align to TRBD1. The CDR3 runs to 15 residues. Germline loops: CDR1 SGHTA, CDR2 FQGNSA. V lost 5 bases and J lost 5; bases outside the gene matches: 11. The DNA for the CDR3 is TGTGCCAGCAGCCTCGAGACAGGGTTCGGTACTGAAGCTTTCTTT. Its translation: CASSLETGFGTEAFF. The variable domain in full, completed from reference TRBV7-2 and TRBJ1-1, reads GAGVSQSPSNKVTEKGKDVELRCDPISGHTALYWYRQSLGQGLEFLIYFQGNSAPDKSGLPSDRFSAERTGGSVSTLTIQRTQQEDSAVYLCASSLETGFGTEAFFGQGTRLTVV.

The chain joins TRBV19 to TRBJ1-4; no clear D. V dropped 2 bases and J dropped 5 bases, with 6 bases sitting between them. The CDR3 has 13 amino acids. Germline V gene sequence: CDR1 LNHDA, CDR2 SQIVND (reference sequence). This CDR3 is CASSINRNEKLFF. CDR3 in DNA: TGTGCCAGTAGTATAAATCGGAATGAAAAACTGTTTTTT.

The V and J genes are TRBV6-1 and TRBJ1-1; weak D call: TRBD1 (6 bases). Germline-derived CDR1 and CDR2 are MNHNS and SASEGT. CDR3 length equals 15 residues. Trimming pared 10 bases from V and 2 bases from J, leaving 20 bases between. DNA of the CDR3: TGTGCCACCTCCCCTCTTGACAGGCTAAACACTGAAGCTTTCTTT. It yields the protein CATSPLDRLNTEAFF.

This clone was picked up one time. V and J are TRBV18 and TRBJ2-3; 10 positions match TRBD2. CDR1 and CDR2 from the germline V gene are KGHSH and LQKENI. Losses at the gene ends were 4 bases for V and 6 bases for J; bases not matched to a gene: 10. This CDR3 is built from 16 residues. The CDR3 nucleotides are TGTGCCAGCTCACTCTCTGGACTAGCGGCGGGGGATACGCAGTATTTT. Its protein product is CASSLSGLAAGDTQYF. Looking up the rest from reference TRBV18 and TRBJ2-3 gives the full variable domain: NAGVMQNPRHLVRRRGQEARLRCSPMKGHSHVYWYRQLPEEGLKFMVYLQKENIIDESGMPKERFSAEFPKEGPSILRIQQVVRGDSAAYFCASSLSGLAAGDTQYFGPGTRLTVL.

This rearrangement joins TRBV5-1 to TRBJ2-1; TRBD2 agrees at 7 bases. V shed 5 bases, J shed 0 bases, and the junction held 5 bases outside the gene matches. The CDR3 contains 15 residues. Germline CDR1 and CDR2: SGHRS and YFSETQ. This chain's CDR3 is CASRRAGYSYNEQFF. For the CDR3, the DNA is TGCGCCAGCAGACGAGCGGGGTACTCCTACAATGAGCAGTTCTTC.

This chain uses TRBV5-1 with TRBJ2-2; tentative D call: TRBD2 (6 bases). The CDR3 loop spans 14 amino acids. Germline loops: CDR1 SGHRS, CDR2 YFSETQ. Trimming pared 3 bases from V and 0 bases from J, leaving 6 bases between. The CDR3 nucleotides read TGCGCCAGCAGCTGGGGGGCGAACACCGGGGAGCTGTTTTTT. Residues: CASSWGANTGELFF.

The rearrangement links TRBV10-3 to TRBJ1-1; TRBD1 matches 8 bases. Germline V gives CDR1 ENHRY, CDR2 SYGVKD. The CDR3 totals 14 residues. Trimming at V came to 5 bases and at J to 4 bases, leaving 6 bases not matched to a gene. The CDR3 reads CAISTGGSSTEAFF. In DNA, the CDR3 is TGTGCCATCAGTACAGGGGGATCGAGCACTGAAGCTTTCTTT.

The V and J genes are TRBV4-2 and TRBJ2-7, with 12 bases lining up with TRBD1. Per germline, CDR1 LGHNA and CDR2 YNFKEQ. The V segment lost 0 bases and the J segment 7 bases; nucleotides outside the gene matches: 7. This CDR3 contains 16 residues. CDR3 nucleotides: TGTGCCAGCAGCCAAGACTGGGGACAGGGGGCGAAAGAGCAGTACTTC. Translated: CASSQDWGQGAKEQYF.

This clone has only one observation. CDR3 DNA: TGTGCCAGCGGTCAGGGTTACACTGAAGCTTTCTTT. It codes for CASGQGYTEAFF. V is TRBV7-9 and J is TRBJ1-1, with D possibly matching TRBD1 (5 bases). The CDR3 extends over 12 amino acids. The V end was cut by 8 bases, the J end by 3 bases, with 10 bases between. Looked up from germline, CDR1 is SEHNR and CDR2 is FQNEAQ (reference sequence).

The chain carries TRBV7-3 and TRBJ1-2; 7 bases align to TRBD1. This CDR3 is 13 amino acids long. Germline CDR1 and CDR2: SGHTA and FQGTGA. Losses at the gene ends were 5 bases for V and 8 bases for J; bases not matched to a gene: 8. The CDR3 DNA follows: TGTGCCAGCAGCCCAGGACAGGTCAGCGGCTACACCTTC. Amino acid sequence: CASSPGQVSGYTF.

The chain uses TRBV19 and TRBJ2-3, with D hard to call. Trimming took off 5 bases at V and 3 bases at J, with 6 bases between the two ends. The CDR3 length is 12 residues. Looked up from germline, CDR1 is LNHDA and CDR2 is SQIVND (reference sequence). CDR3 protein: CASSFHTDTQYF. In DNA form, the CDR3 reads TGTGCCAGTAGTTTCCATACAGATACGCAGTATTTT. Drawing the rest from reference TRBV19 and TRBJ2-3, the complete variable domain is DGGITQSPKYLFRKEGQNVTLSCEQNLNHDAMYWYRQDPGQGLRLIYYSQIVNDFQKGDIAEGYSVSREKKESFPLTVTSAQKNPTAFYLCASSFHTDTQYFGPGTRLTVL.

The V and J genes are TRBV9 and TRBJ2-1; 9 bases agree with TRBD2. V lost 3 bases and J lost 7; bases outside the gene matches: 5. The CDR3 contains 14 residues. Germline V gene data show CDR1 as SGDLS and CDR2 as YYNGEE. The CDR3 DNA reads TGTGCCAGCAGCGGCGGGGGGGCACCGAATGAGCAGTTCTTC. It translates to CASSGGGAPNEQFF.

The CDR3 loop is CAWSRSLKMNTEAFF. The CDR3 DNA follows: TGTGCCTGGAGCAGATCCCTCAAAATGAACACTGAAGCTTTCTTT. The chain links TRBV30 to TRBJ1-1; no reliable D call. V was shortened by 3 bases and J by 0 bases, with 14 bases between the two germline ends. Germline V CDR1 and CDR2: GTSNPN, SVGIG (reference sequence). There are 15 residues in the CDR3.

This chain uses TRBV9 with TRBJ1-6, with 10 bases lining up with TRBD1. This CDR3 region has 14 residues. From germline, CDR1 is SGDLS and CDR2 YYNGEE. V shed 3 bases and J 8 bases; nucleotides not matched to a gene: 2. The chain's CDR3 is CASSGTGGYSPLHF. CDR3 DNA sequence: TGTGCCAGCAGCGGGACAGGGGGTTATTCACCCCTCCACTTT.

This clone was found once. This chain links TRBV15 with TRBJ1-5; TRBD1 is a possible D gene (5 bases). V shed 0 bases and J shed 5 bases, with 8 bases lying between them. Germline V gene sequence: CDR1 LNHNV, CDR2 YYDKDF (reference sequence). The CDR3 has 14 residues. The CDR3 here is CATSRDTGDQPQHF. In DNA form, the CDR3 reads TGTGCCACCAGCAGAGATACGGGGGATCAGCCCCAGCATTTT. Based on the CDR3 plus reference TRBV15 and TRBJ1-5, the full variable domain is DAMVIQNPRYQVTQFGKPVTLSCSQTLNHNVMYWYQQKSSQAPKLLFHYYDKDFNNEADTPDNFQSRRPNTSFCFLDIRSPGLGDTAMYLCATSRDTGDQPQHFGDGTRLSIL.

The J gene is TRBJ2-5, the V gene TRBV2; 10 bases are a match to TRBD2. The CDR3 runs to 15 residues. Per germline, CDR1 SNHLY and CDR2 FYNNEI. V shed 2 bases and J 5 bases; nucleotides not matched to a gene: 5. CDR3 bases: TGTGCCAGCAGTGAAATAGCGGGGGGTGGGGAGACCCAGTACTTC. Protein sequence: CASSEIAGGGETQYF.

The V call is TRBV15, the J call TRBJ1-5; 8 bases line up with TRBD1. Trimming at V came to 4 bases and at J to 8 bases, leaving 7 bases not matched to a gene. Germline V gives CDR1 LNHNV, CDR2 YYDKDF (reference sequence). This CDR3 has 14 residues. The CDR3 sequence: CATSTLDRVEPQHF. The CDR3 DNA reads TGTGCCACCAGCACATTGGACAGGGTCGAGCCCCAGCATTTT.

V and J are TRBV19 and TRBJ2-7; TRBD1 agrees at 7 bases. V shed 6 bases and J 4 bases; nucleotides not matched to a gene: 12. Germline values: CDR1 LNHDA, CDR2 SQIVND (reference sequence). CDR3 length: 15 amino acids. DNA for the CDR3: TGTGCCAGTAGCCCTCCGGGACAGAATATATACGAGCAGTACTTC. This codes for CASSPPGQNIYEQYF.

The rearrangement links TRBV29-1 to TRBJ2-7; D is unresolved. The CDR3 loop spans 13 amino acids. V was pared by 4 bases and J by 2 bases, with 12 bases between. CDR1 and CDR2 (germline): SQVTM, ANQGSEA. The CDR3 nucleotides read TGCAGCGTTGCCATCTCACTCCCCTACGAGCAGTACTTC. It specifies CSVAISLPYEQYF.

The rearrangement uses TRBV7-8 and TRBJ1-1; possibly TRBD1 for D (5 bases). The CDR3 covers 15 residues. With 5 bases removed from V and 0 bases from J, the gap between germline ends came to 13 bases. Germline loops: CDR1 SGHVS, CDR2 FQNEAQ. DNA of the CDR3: TGTGCCAGCAGCCCACCAACAGGCCTGAACACTGAAGCTTTCTTT. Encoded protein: CASSPPTGLNTEAFF.

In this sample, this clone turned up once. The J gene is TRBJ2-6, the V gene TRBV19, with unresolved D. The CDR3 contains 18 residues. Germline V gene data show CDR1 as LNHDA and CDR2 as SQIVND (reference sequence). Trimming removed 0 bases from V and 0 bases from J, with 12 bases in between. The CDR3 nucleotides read TGTGCCAGTAGTATAGAAACCTTCATAGCCTCTGGGGCCAACGTCCTGACTTTC. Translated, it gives CASSIETFIASGANVLTF.

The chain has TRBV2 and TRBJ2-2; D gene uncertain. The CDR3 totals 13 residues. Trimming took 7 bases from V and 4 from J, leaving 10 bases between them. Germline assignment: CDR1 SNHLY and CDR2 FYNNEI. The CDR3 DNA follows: TGTGCCAGCATGAGTGAGTTCACCGGGGAGCTGTTTTTT. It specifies CASMSEFTGELFF.

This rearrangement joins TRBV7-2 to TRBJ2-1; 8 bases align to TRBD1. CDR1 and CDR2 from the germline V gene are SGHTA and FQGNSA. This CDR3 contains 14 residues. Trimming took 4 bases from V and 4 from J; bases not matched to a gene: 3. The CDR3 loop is CASSSRTGYNEQFF. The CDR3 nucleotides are TGTGCCAGCAGCTCGCGGACAGGGTACAATGAGCAGTTCTTC.